This record covers a single TCR beta chain. This clone's antigen is unknown. No base-level quality is on record; no much larger clone is a single base apart. The record originates from a study of T cell repertoires in cytomegalovirus infection (dated by TCRdb to the late 2010s). Turning to the overall study: Donor HLA type was relevant to the analysis, because carriage of CMV infection together with the matching HLA type was indicated by public TCR beta signatures. Here is what the overall study found, with its caveats: In both this cohort and an independent roughly 350-donor cohort, the cumulative frequency of public TCR beta family members distinguished carriers of CMV infection plus the relevant HLA type. The ex vivo response was dominated by HLA-C-restricted CMV-specific TCR beta clonotypes, which also provided the single most frequent clonotype in two of eight donors.

Inclusive of the bounding cysteine and phenylalanine, the CDR3 is 14 residues long. The entry retains the CDR3 DNA only, 42 bases that are in frame from base 1. Via the germline V gene (reference sequence), CDR1 is DFQATT and CDR2 SNEGSKA. V is clipped by 6 bases and J by 2 bases, and the sequence between their germline boundaries is 15 bases long. Data came from an Illumina HiSeq 1500. TCRdb applied fastp at Q25 and MiXCR to the public reads, then kept only in-frame beta chains. When rows share a CDR3 protein, they turn into one entry using the most common DNA and genes. This sample gives hundreds of thousands of distinct CDR3 sequences in total; around 10% of them show up just once. The top ten clonotypes cover approximately 2.4% of the sample.

The chain was built from TRBV20-1 and TRBJ2-3, and possibly TRBD1, on 6 matching bases. Sample: PBMCs. The receptor was derived from a human donor in good health (CMV status not recorded). Some clones in this sample may be carry-over from other donors' samples. The base sequence is TGCAGTGCCAGGTCGACAGGCCTCACAGATACGCAGTATTTT. Translation gives CSARSTGLTDTQYF.